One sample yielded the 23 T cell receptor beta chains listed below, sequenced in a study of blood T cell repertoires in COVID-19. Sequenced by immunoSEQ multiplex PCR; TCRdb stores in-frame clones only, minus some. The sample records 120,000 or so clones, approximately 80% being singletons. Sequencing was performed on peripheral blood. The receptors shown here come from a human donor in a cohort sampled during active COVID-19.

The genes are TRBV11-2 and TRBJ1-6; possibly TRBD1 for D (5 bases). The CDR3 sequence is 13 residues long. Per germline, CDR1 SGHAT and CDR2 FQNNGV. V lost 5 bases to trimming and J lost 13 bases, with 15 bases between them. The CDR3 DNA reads TGTGCCAGCAGCAATCGGCAGGGATCGCCCCTCCACTTT. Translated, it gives CASSNRQGSPLHF. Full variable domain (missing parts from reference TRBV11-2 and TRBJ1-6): EAGVAQSPRYKIIEKRQSVAFWCNPISGHATLYWYQQILGQGPKLLIQFQNNGVVDDSQLPKDRFSAERLKGVDSTLKIQPAKLEDSAVYLCASSNRQGSPLHFGNGTRLTVT.

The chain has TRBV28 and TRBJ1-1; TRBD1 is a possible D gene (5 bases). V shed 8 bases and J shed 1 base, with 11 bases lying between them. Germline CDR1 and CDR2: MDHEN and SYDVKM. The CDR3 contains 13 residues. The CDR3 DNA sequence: TGTGCCAGCCTGGACAAATGGAACACTGAAGCTTTCTTT. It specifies CASLDKWNTEAFF.

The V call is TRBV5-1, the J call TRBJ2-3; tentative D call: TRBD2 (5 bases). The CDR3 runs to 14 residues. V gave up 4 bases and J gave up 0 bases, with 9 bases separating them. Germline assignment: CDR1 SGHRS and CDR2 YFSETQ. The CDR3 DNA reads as TGCGCCAGCAGCGAGGAGGCTAGCACAGATACGCAGTATTTT. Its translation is CASSEEASTDTQYF.

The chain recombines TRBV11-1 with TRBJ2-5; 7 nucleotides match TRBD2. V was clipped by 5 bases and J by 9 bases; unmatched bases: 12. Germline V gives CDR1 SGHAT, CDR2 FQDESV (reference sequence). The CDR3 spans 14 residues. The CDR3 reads CASSTGTTQGAQYF. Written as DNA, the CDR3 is TGTGCCAGCAGCACCGGGACTACACAAGGGGCCCAGTACTTC.

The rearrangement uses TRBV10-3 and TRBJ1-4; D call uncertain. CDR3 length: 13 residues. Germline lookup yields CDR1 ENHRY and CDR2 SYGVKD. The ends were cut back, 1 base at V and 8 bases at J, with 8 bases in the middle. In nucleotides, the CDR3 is TGTGCCATCAGTGAGTTGGGCCGGGAAAAACTGTTTTTT. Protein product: CAISELGREKLFF.

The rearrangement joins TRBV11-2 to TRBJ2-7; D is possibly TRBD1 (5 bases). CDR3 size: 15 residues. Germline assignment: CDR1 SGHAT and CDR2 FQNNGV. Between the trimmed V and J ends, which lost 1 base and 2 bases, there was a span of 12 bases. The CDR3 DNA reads TGTGCCAGCAGCTTAGTTAAGGGGCCCACCTACGAGCAGTACTTC. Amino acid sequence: CASSLVKGPTYEQYF.

CDR3 sequence reads: CASSLWLAGAYEQYF. The CDR3 DNA is TGTGCCAGCAGTTTATGGCTGGCAGGGGCCTACGAGCAGTACTTC. V gene TRBV28 combines with J gene TRBJ2-7; possible D gene TRBD1, 6 bases. The CDR3 has 15 amino acids. With 0 bases removed from V and 2 bases from J, the gap between germline ends came to 11 bases. Looked up from germline, CDR1 is MDHEN and CDR2 is SYDVKM.

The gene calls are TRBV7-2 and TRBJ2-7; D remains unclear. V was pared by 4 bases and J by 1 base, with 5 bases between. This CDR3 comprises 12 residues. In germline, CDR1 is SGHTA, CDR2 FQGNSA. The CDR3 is CASSSASYEQYF. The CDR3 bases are TGTGCCAGCAGCTCCGCGTCCTACGAGCAGTACTTC.

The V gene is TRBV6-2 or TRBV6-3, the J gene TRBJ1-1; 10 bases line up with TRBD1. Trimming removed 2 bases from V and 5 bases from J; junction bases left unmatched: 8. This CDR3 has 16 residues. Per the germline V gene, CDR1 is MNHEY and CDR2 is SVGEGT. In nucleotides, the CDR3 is TGTGCCAGCAGTTACCCCGGGACAGGGGTTTTGACTGAAGCTTTCTTT. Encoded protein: CASSYPGTGVLTEAFF.

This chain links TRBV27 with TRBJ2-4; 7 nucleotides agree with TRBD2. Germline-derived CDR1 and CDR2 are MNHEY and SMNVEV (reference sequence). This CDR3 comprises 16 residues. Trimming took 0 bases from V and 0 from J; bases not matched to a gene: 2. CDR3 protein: CASSLSREGAKNIQYF. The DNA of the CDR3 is TGTGCCAGCAGTTTATCGAGGGAGGGAGCCAAAAACATTCAGTACTTC.

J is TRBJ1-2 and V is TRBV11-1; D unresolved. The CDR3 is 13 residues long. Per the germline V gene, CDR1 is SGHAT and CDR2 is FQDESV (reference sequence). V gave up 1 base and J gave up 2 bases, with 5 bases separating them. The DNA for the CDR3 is TGTGCCAGCAGCTTAGGGAGGAACTATGGCTACACCTTC. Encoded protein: CASSLGRNYGYTF.

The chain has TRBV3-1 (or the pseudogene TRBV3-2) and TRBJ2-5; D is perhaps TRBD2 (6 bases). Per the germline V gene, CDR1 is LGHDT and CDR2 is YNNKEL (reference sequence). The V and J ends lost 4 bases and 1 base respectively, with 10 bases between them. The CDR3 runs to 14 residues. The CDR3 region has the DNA TGTGCCAGCAGCCTCGGGACTTCCCAAGAGACCCAGTACTTC. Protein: CASSLGTSQETQYF.

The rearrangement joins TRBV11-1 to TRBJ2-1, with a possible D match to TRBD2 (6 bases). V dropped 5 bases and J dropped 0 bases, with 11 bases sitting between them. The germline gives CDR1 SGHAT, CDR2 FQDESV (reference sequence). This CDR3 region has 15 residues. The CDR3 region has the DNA TGTGCCAGCAGCCGAGGCGGGGACTCCTACAATGAGCAGTTCTTC. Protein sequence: CASSRGGDSYNEQFF.

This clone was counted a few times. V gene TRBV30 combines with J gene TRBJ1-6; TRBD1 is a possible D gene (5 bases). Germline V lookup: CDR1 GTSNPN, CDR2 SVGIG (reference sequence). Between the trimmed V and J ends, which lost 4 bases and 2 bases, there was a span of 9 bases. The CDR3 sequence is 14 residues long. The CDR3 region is CAWTGNPYNSPLHF. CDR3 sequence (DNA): TGTGCCTGGACAGGGAACCCCTATAATTCACCCCTCCACTTT. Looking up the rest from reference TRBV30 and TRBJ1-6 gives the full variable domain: SQTIHQWPATLVQPVGSPLSLECTVEGTSNPNLYWYRQAAGRGLQLLFYSVGIGQISSEVPQNLSASRPQDRQFILSSKKLLLSDSGFYLCAWTGNPYNSPLHFGNGTRLTVT.

CDR3 DNA: TGCGCCAGCAGCTTGGTTACCCGGGAAGGTGGAACCTACGAGCAGTACTTC. The encoded protein is CASSLVTREGGTYEQYF. This chain joins TRBV5-1 and TRBJ2-7, with D perhaps matching TRBD2 (5 bases). CDR3 length equals 17 residues. Germline CDR1 SGHRS, CDR2 YFSETQ. Trimming removed 0 bases at V and 2 bases at J, with 18 bases between.

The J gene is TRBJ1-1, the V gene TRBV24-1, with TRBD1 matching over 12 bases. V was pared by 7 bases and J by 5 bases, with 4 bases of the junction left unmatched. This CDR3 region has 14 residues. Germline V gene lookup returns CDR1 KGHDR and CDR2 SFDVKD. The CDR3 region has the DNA TGTGCCACCAGGGGGGGACAGGGGGCGACTGAAGCTTTCTTT. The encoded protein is CATRGGQGATEAFF.

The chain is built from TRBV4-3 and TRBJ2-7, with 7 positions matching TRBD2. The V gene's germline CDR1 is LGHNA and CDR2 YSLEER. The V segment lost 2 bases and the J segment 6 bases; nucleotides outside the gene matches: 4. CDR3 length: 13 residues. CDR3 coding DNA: TGCGCCAGCAGCCAAAAGTCGGGAGGCGAGCAGTACTTC. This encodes CASSQKSGGEQYF.

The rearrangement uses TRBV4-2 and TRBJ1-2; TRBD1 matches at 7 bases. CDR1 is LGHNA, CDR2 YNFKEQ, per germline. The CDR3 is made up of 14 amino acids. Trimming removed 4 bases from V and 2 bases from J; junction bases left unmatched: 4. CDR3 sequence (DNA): TGTGCCAGCAGCCCGGGGACAGCAAACTATGGCTACACCTTC. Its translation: CASSPGTANYGYTF.

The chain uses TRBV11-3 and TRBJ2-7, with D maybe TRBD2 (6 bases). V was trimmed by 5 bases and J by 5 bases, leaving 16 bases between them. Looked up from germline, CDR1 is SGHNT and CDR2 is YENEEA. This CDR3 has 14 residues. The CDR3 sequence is CASSQGGAIDEQYF. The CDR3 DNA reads TGTGCCAGCAGCCAGGGAGGTGCGATTGACGAGCAGTACTTC.

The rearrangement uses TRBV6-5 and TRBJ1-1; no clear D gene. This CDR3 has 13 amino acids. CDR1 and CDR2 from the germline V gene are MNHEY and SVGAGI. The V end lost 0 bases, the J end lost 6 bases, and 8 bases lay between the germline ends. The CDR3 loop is CASSYSISSEAFF. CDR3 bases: TGTGCCAGCAGTTACTCAATTAGTTCTGAAGCTTTCTTT.

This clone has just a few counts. The CDR3 nucleotides read TGTGCCAGCAGCTTAATAGGTGTCCGGGAGGGCCGTTCCAATGAGCAGTTCTTC. Protein: CASSLIGVREGRSNEQFF. This chain joins TRBV13 and TRBJ2-1; TRBD2 matches at 8 bases. J was trimmed by 6 bases and V by 2 bases; bases with no gene match: 15. The CDR3 has 18 residues. Germline lookup yields CDR1 PRHDT and CDR2 FYEKMQ (reference sequence).

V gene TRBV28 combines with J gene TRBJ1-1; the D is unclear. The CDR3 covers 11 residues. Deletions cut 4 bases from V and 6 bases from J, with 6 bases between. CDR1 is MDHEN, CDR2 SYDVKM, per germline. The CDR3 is CASSSEAEAFF. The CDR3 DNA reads TGTGCCAGCAGTTCTGAGGCTGAAGCTTTCTTT. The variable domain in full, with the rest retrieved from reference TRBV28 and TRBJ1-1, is DVKVTQSSRYLVKRTGEKVFLECVQDMDHENMFWYRQDPGLGLRLIYFSYDVKMKEKGDIPEGYSVSREKKERFSLILESASTNQTSMYLCASSSEAEAFFGQGTRLTVV.

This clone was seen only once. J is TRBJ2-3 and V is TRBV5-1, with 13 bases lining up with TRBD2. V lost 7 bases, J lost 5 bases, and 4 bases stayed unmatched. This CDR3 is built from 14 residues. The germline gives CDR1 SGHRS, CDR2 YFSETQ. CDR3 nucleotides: TGCGCCAGCTCTCGACTAGCGGGAGGAGATACGCAGTATTTT. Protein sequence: CASSRLAGGDTQYF.